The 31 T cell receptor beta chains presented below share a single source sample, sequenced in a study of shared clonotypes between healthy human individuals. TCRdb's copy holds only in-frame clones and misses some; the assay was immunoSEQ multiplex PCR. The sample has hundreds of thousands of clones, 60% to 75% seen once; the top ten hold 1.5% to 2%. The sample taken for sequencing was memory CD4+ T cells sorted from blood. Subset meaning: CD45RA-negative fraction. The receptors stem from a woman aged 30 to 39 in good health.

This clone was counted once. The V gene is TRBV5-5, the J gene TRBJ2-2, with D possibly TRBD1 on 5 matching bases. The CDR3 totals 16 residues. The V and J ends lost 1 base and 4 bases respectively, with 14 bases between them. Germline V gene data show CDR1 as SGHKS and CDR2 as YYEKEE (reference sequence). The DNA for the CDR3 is TGTGCCAGCAGCTTGTTGTGGCAGGGTTTCACCGGGGAGCTGTTTTTT. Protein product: CASSLLWQGFTGELFF. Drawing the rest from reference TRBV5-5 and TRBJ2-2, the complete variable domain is DAGVTQSPTHLIKTRGQQVTLRCSPISGHKSVSWYQQVLGQGPQFIFQYYEKEERGRGNFPDRFSARQFPNYSSELNVNALLLGDSALYLCASSLLWQGFTGELFFGEGSRLTVL.

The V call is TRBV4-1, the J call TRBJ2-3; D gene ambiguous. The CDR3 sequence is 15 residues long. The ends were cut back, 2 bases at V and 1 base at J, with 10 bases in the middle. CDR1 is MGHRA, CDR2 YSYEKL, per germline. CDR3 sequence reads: CASSQNTFGTDTQYF. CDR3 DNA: TGCGCCAGCAGCCAAAATACATTTGGCACAGATACGCAGTATTTT.

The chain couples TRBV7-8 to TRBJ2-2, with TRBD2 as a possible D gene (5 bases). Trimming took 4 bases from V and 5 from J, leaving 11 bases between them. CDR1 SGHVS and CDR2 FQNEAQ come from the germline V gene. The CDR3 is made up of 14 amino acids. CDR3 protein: CASSSPGWTGELFF. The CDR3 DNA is TGTGCCAGCAGCTCACCGGGGTGGACCGGGGAGCTGTTTTTT.

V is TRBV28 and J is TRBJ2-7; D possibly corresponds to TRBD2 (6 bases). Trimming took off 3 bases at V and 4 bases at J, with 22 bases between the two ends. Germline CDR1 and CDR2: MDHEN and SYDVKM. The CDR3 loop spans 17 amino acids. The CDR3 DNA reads TGTGCCAGCAGTTTCGAAGGGGCGGGAAGGTTTGGGTACGAGCAGTACTTC. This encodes CASSFEGAGRFGYEQYF.

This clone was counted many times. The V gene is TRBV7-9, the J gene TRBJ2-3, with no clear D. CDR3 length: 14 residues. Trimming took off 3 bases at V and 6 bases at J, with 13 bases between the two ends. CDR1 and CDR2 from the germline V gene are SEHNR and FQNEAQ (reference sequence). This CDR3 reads CASSFAGSWDTQYF. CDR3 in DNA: TGTGCCAGCAGCTTTGCAGGATCGTGGGATACGCAGTATTTT.

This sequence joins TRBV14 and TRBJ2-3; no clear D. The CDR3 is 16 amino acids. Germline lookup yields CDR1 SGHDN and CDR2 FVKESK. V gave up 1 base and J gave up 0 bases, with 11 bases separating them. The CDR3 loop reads CASSQGVTTSTDTQYF. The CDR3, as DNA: TGTGCCAGCAGCCAAGGCGTAACTACCAGCACAGATACGCAGTATTTT.

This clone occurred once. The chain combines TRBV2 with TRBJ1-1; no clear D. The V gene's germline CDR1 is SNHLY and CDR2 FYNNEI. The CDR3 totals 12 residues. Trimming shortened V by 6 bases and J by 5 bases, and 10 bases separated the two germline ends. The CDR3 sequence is CASSDYRTEAFF. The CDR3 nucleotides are TGTGCCAGCAGCGATTATAGGACTGAAGCTTTCTTT.

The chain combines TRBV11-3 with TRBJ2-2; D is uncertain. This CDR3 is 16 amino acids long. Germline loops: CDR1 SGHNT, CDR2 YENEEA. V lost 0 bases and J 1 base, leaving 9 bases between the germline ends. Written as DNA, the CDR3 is TGTGCCAGCAGCTTAGAGGGTTCGAAGAACACCGGGGAGCTGTTTTTT. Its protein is CASSLEGSKNTGELFF.

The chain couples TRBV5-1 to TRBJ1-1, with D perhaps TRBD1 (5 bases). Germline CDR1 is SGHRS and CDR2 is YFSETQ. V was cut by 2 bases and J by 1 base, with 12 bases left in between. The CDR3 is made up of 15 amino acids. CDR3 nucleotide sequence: TGCGCCAGCAGCTTTTCCGGGACTCCGAACACTGAAGCTTTCTTT. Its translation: CASSFSGTPNTEAFF.

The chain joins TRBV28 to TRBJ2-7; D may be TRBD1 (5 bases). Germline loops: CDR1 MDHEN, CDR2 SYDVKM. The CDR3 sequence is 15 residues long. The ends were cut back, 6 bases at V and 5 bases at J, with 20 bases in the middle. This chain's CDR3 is CASRRTKSDFDEQYF. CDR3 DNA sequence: TGTGCCAGCAGGAGGACAAAGAGTGACTTCGACGAGCAGTACTTC. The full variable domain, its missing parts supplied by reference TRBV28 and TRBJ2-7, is DVKVTQSSRYLVKRTGEKVFLECVQDMDHENMFWYRQDPGLGLRLIYFSYDVKMKEKGDIPEGYSVSREKKERFSLILESASTNQTSMYLCASRRTKSDFDEQYFGPGTRLTVT.

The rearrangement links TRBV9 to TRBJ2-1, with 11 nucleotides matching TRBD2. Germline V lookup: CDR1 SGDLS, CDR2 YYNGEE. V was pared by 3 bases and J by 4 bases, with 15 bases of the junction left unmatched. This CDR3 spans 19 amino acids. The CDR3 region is CASSARTELLAGVYNEQFF. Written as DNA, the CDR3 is TGTGCCAGCAGCGCCAGGACCGAACTACTAGCGGGGGTTTACAATGAGCAGTTCTTC.

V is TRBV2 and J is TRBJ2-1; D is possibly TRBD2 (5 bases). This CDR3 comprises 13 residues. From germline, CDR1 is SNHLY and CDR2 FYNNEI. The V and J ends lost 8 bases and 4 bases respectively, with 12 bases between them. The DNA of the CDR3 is TGTGCCAGCCGTTCCAGCGGATACAATGAGCAGTTCTTC. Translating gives CASRSSGYNEQFF.

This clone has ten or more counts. Written as DNA, the CDR3 is TGTGCCAGTACCCTGGGAACCAATTCACCCCTCCACTTT. This translates into CASTLGTNSPLHF. The chain employs TRBV11-2 and TRBJ1-6, with no clear D. Germline CDR1 and CDR2: SGHAT and FQNNGV. V was shortened by 9 bases and J by 7 bases, with 13 bases between the two germline ends. CDR3 length: 13 residues. Drawing the rest from reference TRBV11-2 and TRBJ1-6, the complete variable domain is EAGVAQSPRYKIIEKRQSVAFWCNPISGHATLYWYQQILGQGPKLLIQFQNNGVVDDSQLPKDRFSAERLKGVDSTLKIQPAKLEDSAVYLCASTLGTNSPLHFGNGTRLTVT.

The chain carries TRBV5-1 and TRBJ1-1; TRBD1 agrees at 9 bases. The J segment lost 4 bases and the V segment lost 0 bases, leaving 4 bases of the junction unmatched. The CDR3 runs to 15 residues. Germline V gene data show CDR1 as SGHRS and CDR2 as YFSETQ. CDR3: CASSLGTGDPTEAFF. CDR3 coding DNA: TGCGCCAGCAGCTTGGGGACAGGGGACCCCACTGAAGCTTTCTTT.

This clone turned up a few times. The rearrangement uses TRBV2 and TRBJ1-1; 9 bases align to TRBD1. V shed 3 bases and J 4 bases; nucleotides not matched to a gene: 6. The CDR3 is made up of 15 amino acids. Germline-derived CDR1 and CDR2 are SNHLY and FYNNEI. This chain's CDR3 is CASSEITGGGTEAFF. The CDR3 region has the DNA TGTGCCAGCAGTGAGATCACAGGGGGCGGCACTGAAGCTTTCTTT. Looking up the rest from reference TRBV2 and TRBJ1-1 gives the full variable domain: EPEVTQTPSHQVTQMGQEVILRCVPISNHLYFYWYRQILGQKVEFLVSFYNNEISEKSEIFDDQFSVERPDGSNFTLKIRSTKLEDSAMYFCASSEITGGGTEAFFGQGTRLTVV.

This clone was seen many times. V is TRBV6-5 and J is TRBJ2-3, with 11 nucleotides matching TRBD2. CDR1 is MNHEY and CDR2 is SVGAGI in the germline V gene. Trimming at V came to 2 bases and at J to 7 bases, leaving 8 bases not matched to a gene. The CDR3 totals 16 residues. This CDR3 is CASSYTLAGGRHTQYF. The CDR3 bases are TGTGCCAGCAGTTACACATTAGCGGGAGGGCGGCATACGCAGTATTTT.

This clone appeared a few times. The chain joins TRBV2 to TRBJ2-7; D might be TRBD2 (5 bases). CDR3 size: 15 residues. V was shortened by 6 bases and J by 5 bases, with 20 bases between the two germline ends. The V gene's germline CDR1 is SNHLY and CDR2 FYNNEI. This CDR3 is CASSPTEGYPNEQYF. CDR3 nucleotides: TGTGCCAGCAGCCCCACCGAGGGTTATCCGAACGAGCAGTACTTC.

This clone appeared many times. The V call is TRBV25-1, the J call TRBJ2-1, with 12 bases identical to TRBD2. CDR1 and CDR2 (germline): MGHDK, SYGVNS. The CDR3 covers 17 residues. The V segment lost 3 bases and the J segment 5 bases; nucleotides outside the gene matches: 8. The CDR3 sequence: CASSDRASGRANNEQFF. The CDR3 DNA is TGTGCCAGCAGTGATCGGGCTAGCGGGAGGGCCAACAATGAGCAGTTCTTC.

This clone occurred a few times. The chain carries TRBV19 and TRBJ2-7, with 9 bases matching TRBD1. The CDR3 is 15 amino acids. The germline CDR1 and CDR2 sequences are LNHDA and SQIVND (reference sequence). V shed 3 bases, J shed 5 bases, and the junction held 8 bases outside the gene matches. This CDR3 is CASSMYGTGLNEQYF. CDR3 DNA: TGTGCCAGTAGTATGTACGGGACAGGGCTGAACGAGCAGTACTTC. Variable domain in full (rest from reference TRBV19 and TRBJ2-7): DGGITQSPKYLFRKEGQNVTLSCEQNLNHDAMYWYRQDPGQGLRLIYYSQIVNDFQKGDIAEGYSVSREKKESFPLTVTSAQKNPTAFYLCASSMYGTGLNEQYFGPGTRLTVT.

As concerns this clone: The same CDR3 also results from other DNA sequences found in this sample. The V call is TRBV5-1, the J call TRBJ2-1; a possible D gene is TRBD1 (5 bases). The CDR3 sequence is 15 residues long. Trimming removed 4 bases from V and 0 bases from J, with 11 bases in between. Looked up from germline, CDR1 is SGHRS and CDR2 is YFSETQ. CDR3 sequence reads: CASSVDSSSYNEQFF. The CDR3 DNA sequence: TGCGCCAGCAGCGTCGACAGTTCCTCCTACAATGAGCAGTTCTTC.

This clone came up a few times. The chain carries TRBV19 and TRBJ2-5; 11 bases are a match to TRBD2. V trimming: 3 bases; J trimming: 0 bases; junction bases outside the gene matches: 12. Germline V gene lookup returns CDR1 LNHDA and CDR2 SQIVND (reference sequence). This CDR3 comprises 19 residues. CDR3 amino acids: CASSMKLAGGTKYQETQYF. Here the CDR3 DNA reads TGTGCCAGTAGTATGAAGCTAGCGGGAGGCACAAAATACCAAGAGACCCAGTACTTC.

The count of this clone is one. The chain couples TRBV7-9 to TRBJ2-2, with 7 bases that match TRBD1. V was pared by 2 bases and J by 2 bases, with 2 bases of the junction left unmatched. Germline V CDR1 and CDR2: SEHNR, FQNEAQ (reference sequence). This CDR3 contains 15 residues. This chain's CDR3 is CASSLYRGNTGELFF. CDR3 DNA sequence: TGTGCCAGCAGCTTATACAGGGGTAACACCGGGGAGCTGTTTTTT.

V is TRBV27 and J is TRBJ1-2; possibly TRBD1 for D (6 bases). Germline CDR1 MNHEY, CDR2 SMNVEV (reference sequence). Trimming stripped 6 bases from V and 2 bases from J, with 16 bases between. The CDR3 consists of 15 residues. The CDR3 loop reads CASSLNRDKNYGYTF. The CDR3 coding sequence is TGTGCCAGCAGCCTCAACCGGGACAAGAACTATGGCTACACCTTC.

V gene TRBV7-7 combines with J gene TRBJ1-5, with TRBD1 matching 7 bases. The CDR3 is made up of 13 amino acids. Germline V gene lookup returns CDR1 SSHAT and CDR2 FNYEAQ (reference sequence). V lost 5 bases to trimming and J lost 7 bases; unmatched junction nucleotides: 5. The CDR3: CASSQGEGQPQHF. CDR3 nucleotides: TGTGCCAGCAGCCAGGGGGAGGGACAGCCCCAGCATTTT.

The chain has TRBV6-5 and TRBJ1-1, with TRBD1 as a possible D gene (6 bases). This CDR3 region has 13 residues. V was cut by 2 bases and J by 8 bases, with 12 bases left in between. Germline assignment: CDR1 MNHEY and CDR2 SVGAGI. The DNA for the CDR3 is TGTGCCAGCAGTTACCTCCCGACAGGAGAAGCTTTCTTT. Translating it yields CASSYLPTGEAFF.

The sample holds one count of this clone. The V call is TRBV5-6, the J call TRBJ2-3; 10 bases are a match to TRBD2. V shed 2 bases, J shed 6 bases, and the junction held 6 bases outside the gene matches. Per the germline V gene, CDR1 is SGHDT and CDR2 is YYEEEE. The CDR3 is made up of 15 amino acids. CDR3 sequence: CASSFGSGRFDTQYF. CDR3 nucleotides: TGTGCCAGCAGCTTCGGTAGCGGGAGGTTCGATACGCAGTATTTT.

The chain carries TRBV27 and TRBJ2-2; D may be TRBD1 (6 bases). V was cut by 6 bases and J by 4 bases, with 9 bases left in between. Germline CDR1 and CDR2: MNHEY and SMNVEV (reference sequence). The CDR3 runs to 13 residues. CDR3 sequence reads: CASRVRGTGELFF. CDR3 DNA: TGTGCCAGCAGAGTCAGGGGCACCGGGGAGCTGTTTTTT.

The CDR3 coding sequence is TGTGCCAGCAGATCCGTGCGCCAGGGGGCGAGGCAGCCCCAGCATTTT. Its translation: CASRSVRQGARQPQHF. V and J are TRBV28 and TRBJ1-5, with 8 bases matching TRBD1. With 6 bases clipped from V and 7 bases from J, the junction kept 14 bases outside the gene matches. The CDR3 sequence is 16 residues long. In germline, CDR1 is MDHEN, CDR2 SYDVKM.

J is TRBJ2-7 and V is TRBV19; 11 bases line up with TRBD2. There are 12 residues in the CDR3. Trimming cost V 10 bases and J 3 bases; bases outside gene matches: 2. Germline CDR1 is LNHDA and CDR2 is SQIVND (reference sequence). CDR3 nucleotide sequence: TGTGCCACCGGGACTAGCGGCTACGAGCAGTACTTC. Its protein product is CATGTSGYEQYF.

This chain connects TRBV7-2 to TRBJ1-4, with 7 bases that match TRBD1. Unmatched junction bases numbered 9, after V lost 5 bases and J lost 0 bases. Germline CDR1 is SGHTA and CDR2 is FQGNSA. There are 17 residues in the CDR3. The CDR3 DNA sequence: TGTGCCAGCAGCCCGAAACTCGGGACAGCAACTAATGAAAAACTGTTTTTT. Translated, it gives CASSPKLGTATNEKLFF. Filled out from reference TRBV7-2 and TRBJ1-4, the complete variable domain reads GAGVSQSPSNKVTEKGKDVELRCDPISGHTALYWYRQSLGQGLEFLIYFQGNSAPDKSGLPSDRFSAERTGGSVSTLTIQRTQQEDSAVYLCASSPKLGTATNEKLFFGSGTQLSVL.

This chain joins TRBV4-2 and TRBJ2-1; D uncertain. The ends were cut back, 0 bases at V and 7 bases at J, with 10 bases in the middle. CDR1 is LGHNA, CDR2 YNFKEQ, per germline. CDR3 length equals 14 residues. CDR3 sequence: CASSQDPGRNEQFF. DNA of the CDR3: TGTGCCAGCAGCCAAGATCCCGGTAGGAATGAGCAGTTCTTC.